The present T cell receptor beta chain was sequenced within a study of PD-L1 blockade in urothelial cancer. Sequenced by immunoSEQ multiplex PCR; TCRdb stores in-frame clones only, minus some. In the table there are around 50,000 clones, approximately 85% of which are singletons. This clone was seen a handful of times. Stated time point: peripheral blood 6 weeks after treatment start. This receptor was obtained from a man aged 50 to 59 with urothelial cancer. Specimen: PBMCs, collected around atezolizumab (anti-PD-L1) treatment.

This CDR3 reads CASSLGPWGGTSYEQYF. CDR3 bases: TGCGCCAGCAGCTTGGGCCCCTGGGGGGGTACCAGCTACGAGCAGTACTTC. The chain couples TRBV5-1 to TRBJ2-7; 7 bases map to TRBD2. J was trimmed by 3 bases and V by 0 bases; bases with no gene match: 12. This CDR3 is built from 17 residues. Germline loops: CDR1 SGHRS, CDR2 YFSETQ.